The present T cell receptor beta chain was sequenced within a study of T cells after yellow fever vaccination. Study results and limitations: The secondary response peaked faster, at day 5 versus 15, but was weaker. Researchers cautioned that FACS-sorted repertoires could harbor abundant clonotypes contaminating from the bulk population.

This clonotype was seen a few times. As yet, its antigen is unknown. Each CDR3 protein is one row after TCRdb ran MiXCR on the 5' RACE reads. The sample has fewer than 350,000 distinct CDR3 sequences, more than 8.5% seen once. CDR1 and CDR2 from the germline V gene are DFQATT and SNEGSKA (reference sequence). The CDR3 sequence is 15 residues long. The V and J ends lost 5 bases and 0 bases, in that order; junction bases with no gene match: 4. The material was PBMCs, obtained on the day of the first yellow fever vaccination. This clonotype was sampled from a man aged 18-30 years who received the YFV17D yellow fever vaccine. The chain recombines TRBV20-1 with TRBJ2-6, with TRBD1 matching 7 bases. CDR3 amino acids: CSAWDSNSGANVLTF. The CDR3 coding sequence is TGCAGTGCTTGGGACAGCAACTCTGGGGCCAACGTCCTGACTTTC.